This entry lists 24 T cell receptor beta chains sequenced from one sample in a study of T cells after yellow fever vaccination. Via MiXCR, TCRdb re-called the 5' RACE reads, giving one row per CDR3 protein. This table holds 350,000 to 550,000 distinct CDR3 sequences, roughly a sixth found once. The specimen was PBMCs, collected before the yellow fever booster vaccination. These receptors originate from a young man who received the YFV17D yellow fever vaccine.

The table lists this clonotype with a few counts. The chain recombines TRBV2 with TRBJ2-6; 10 bases align to TRBD2. The CDR3 runs to 18 residues. J was trimmed by 1 base and V by 3 bases; bases with no gene match: 6. CDR1 and CDR2 (germline): SNHLY, FYNNEI. The DNA for the CDR3 is TGTGCCAGCAGTGAGGGTAGCGGGGGGACATCTGGGGCCAACGTCCTGACTTTC. It encodes CASSEGSGGTSGANVLTF.

The gene calls are TRBV7-9 and TRBJ1-1; the D gene is possibly TRBD1 (5 bases). The CDR3 runs 14 residues. CDR1 is SEHNR, CDR2 FQNEAQ, per germline (reference sequence). V gave up 4 bases and J gave up 5 bases, with 14 bases separating them. The CDR3 region is CASSSSLGGTEAFF. The CDR3 nucleotides read TGTGCCAGCAGCTCCTCCCTGGGGGGAACTGAAGCTTTCTTT.

The gene calls are TRBV7-2 and TRBJ2-7; TRBD1 or TRBD2 may be the D gene (5 bases each). V lost 3 bases to trimming and J lost 2 bases, with 11 bases between them. This CDR3 has 14 amino acids. The germline CDR1 and CDR2 sequences are SGHTA and FQGNSA. This CDR3 is CASSFAGATYEQYF. CDR3 DNA sequence: TGTGCCAGCAGCTTCGCCGGGGCGACCTACGAGCAGTACTTC.

This clonotype has a handful of counts. V usage is TRBV10-3 and J usage is TRBJ2-3, with 7 bases that match TRBD2. This CDR3 has 16 amino acids. Germline V gene sequence: CDR1 ENHRY, CDR2 SYGVKD. The ends lost 5 bases at V and 0 bases at J; junction bases unmatched: 8. Written as DNA, the CDR3 is TGTGCCATCAGTCCTTTGACTAGCCTTAGCACAGATACGCAGTATTTT. Its protein product is CAISPLTSLSTDTQYF.

This clonotype was observed many times. The gene calls are TRBV29-1 and TRBJ1-4; D unresolved. CDR1 SQVTM and CDR2 ANQGSEA come from the germline V gene. This CDR3 region has 12 residues. The ends were cut back, 5 bases at V and 8 bases at J, with 12 bases in the middle. CDR3 loop: CSVLQAGEKLFF. In DNA, the CDR3 is TGCAGCGTTCTCCAGGCAGGCGAAAAACTGTTTTTT.

The gene calls are TRBV9 and TRBJ2-7; D possibly uses TRBD1 or TRBD2 (5 bases each). The CDR3 spans 14 residues. Germline CDR1 SGDLS, CDR2 YYNGEE. The V end was cut by 0 bases, the J end by 6 bases, with 13 bases between. The CDR3 DNA sequence: TGTGCCAGCAGCGTAGAGCCGGGGCCACGCGAGCAGTACTTC. The encoded protein is CASSVEPGPREQYF. The full variable domain, rest sourced from reference TRBV9 and TRBJ2-7, is DSGVTQTPKHLITATGQRVTLRCSPRSGDLSVYWYQQSLDQGLQFLIQYYNGEERAKGNILERFSAQQFPDLHSELNLSSLELGDSALYFCASSVEPGPREQYFGPGTRLTVT.

The chain recombines TRBV6-5 with TRBJ1-2; D is perhaps TRBD1 (5 bases). Germline-derived CDR1 and CDR2 are MNHEY and SVGAGI. This CDR3 has 15 residues. V was clipped by 0 bases and J by 4 bases, with 12 bases between them. CDR3 amino acids: CASSYSMGGSYGYTF. In nucleotides, the CDR3 is TGTGCCAGCAGTTACTCGATGGGGGGGAGCTATGGCTACACCTTC.

This sequence joins TRBV14 and TRBJ2-2, with 7 nucleotides matching TRBD1. The germline V gene has CDR1 SGHDN and CDR2 FVKESK. The CDR3 totals 15 residues. The V gene end was trimmed by 8 bases and the J gene end by 13 bases; junction bases not matched to a gene: 19. The CDR3 region has the DNA TGTGCCAGCCTAAGACGCCACCGGGACAGCAAGTGGCTGTTTTTT. As protein: CASLRRHRDSKWLFF.

The chain has TRBV11-2 and TRBJ2-7; D call uncertain. Germline-derived CDR1 and CDR2 are SGHAT and FQNNGV. The CDR3 length is 14 residues. Trimming took 3 bases from V and 2 from J, leaving 11 bases between them. This chain's CDR3 is CASSFGPGTYEQYF. The CDR3 DNA sequence: TGTGCCAGCAGCTTTGGTCCGGGTACCTACGAGCAGTACTTC.

The sample holds a few counts of this clonotype. This chain uses TRBV5-5 with TRBJ2-7; no clear D. CDR1 and CDR2 (germline): SGHKS, YYEKEE (reference sequence). Trimming shortened V by 0 bases and J by 0 bases, and 7 bases separated the two germline ends. This CDR3 has 14 amino acids. The CDR3 is CASSLEVLSYEQYV. CDR3 bases: TGTGCCAGCAGCTTGGAAGTTCTCTCCTACGAGCAGTACGTC.

V usage is TRBV12-3 or TRBV12-4 and J usage is TRBJ1-1; unclear D gene. V was pared by 5 bases and J by 8 bases, with 9 bases between. The CDR3 has 11 amino acids. The CDR3 is CASSRKGEAFF. CDR3 coding DNA: TGTGCCAGCAGTCGGAAAGGAGAAGCTTTCTTT.

The genes are TRBV9 and TRBJ2-4; weak D call: TRBD1 (5 bases). Trimming removed 1 base at V and 2 bases at J, with 13 bases between. Germline CDR1 and CDR2: SGDLS and YYNGEE. This CDR3 spans 16 amino acids. CDR3 sequence (DNA): TGTGCCAGCAGCGTATCGGCAGGGCCCCCCAAAAACATTCAGTACTTC. It is translated as CASSVSAGPPKNIQYF.

The gene calls are TRBV3-1 and TRBJ2-3; D is possibly TRBD2 (6 bases). This CDR3 has 14 amino acids. Between the trimmed V and J ends, which lost 9 bases and 1 base, there was a span of 14 bases. Germline lookup yields CDR1 LGHDT and CDR2 YNNKEL (reference sequence). The CDR3 sequence is CASGGGRRTDTQYF. The CDR3 bases are TGTGCCAGTGGAGGAGGGCGGCGCACAGATACGCAGTATTTT.

This clonotype was detected many times. The rearrangement joins TRBV7-6 to TRBJ1-1; no definite D call. V was shortened by 5 bases and J by 1 base, with 5 bases between the two germline ends. CDR1 and CDR2 from the germline V gene are SGHVS and FNYEAQ. The CDR3 covers 12 residues. The CDR3 sequence: CASSAGNTEAFF. CDR3 nucleotides: TGTGCCAGCAGCGCAGGGAACACTGAAGCTTTCTTT.

This chain uses TRBV5-1 with TRBJ2-1; 11 bases are shared with TRBD1. The germline CDR1 and CDR2 sequences are SGHRS and YFSETQ. The CDR3 covers 16 residues. V was clipped by 3 bases and J by 7 bases; unmatched bases: 9. The DNA for the CDR3 is TGCGCCAGCAGCTACGCCGGGACAGGGGGGGTAAATGAGCAGTTCTTC. Protein sequence: CASSYAGTGGVNEQFF.

V gene TRBV27 combines with J gene TRBJ2-1; 7 positions match TRBD2. Looked up from germline, CDR1 is MNHEY and CDR2 is SMNVEV (reference sequence). After removal of 8 bases from V and 8 bases from J, the junction contained 6 bases not matched to a gene. This CDR3 comprises 12 residues. DNA of the CDR3: TGTGCCAGCCAGACTAGCATCGATGAGCAGTTCTTC. Protein product: CASQTSIDEQFF.

This clonotype occurred a few times. V usage is TRBV5-6 and J usage is TRBJ2-7; D may be TRBD1 or TRBD2 (5 bases each). In germline, CDR1 is SGHDT, CDR2 YYEEEE. Deletions cut 1 base from V and 3 bases from J, with 23 bases between. CDR3 length: 18 residues. The CDR3 region is CASSLRRGTGRGVYEQYF. In DNA, the CDR3 is TGTGCCAGCAGCTTGCGCCGGGGCACGGGGCGAGGAGTCTACGAGCAGTACTTC. Full variable domain (rest looked up from reference TRBV5-6 and TRBJ2-7): DAGVTQSPTHLIKTRGQQVTLRCSPKSGHDTVSWYQQALGQGPQFIFQYYEEEERQRGNFPDRFSGHQFPNYSSELNVNALLLGDSALYLCASSLRRGTGRGVYEQYFGPGTRLTVT.

V is TRBV18 and J is TRBJ1-5; D might be TRBD1 (5 bases). Germline CDR1 and CDR2: KGHSH and LQKENI. Trimming stripped 4 bases from V and 4 bases from J, with 17 bases between. The CDR3 contains 16 residues. The CDR3 sequence: CASSRLSKGNNQPQHF. As DNA, the CDR3 is TGTGCCAGCTCACGACTATCTAAGGGGAATAATCAGCCCCAGCATTTT.

V usage is TRBV4-3 and J usage is TRBJ1-2; no clear D. The CDR3 is made up of 14 amino acids. V was cut by 4 bases and J by 4 bases, with 13 bases left in between. Germline values: CDR1 LGHNA, CDR2 YSLEER. The CDR3 DNA reads TGCGCCAGCAGCCCTACGGACTGGTCCTATGGCTACACCTTC. Its translation is CASSPTDWSYGYTF.

In this sample, this clonotype turned up a few times. The chain is built from TRBV7-9 and TRBJ2-5; possibly TRBD1 for D (5 bases). Germline V gives CDR1 SEHNR, CDR2 FQNEAQ (reference sequence). The CDR3 length is 14 residues. The germline V and J ends were trimmed by 2 bases and 7 bases, with 14 bases remaining between them. The chain's CDR3 is CASSLQRSQGTQYF. As DNA, the CDR3 is TGTGCCAGCAGCTTACAGCGCAGCCAGGGGACCCAGTACTTC.

This clonotype showed up just a few times. The chain combines TRBV7-2 with TRBJ1-1; D is possibly TRBD1 (5 bases). Germline loops: CDR1 SGHTA, CDR2 FQGNSA. The CDR3 consists of 16 residues. The V gene lost 2 bases and the J gene lost 1 base, with 14 bases spanning the gap. The CDR3 spells CASSLRALGQNTEAFF. The CDR3 DNA sequence: TGTGCCAGCAGCTTAAGGGCCCTGGGGCAGAACACTGAAGCTTTCTTT.

This chain connects TRBV6-5 to TRBJ2-5; 9 bases are shared with TRBD1. After removal of 5 bases from V and 4 bases from J, the junction contained 8 bases not matched to a gene. The CDR3 totals 15 residues. Looked up from germline, CDR1 is MNHEY and CDR2 is SVGAGI. The CDR3 region has the DNA TGTGCCAGCAGTGGAACAGGGGGCGTCGGAGAGACCCAGTACTTC. It codes for CASSGTGGVGETQYF.

This clonotype was seen a few times. The rearrangement links TRBV4-1 to TRBJ1-5; D not certain. Trimming took off 1 base at V and 16 bases at J, with 5 bases between the two ends. Germline CDR1 is MGHRA and CDR2 is YSYEKL. The CDR3 has 9 amino acids. CDR3 in DNA: TGCGCCAGCAGCCAAGGGTTCCATTTT. This sequence encodes CASSQGFHF.

This chain's CDR3 is CASSLPESGNTIYF. CDR3 coding DNA: TGTGCCAGCAGCTTGCCTGAGTCTGGAAACACCATATATTTT. The J gene is TRBJ1-3, the V gene TRBV5-4, with no clear D. The CDR3 extends over 14 amino acids. V lost 1 base to trimming and J lost 1 base, with 6 bases between them. Germline lookup yields CDR1 SGHNT and CDR2 YYREEE (reference sequence).